These 17 T cell receptor beta chains came from one sample sequenced in a study of cytomegalovirus exposure and HLA in healthy donors. Use of 60 Vbeta and 13 Jbeta primers characterized the PCR. Repertoires were generated with immunoSEQ multiplex PCR, while TCRdb's copy carries only in-frame clones and drops some. This table has some 130,000 clones, 77% appearing once. Sequencing used PBMCs. The receptors were gathered from a male donor in good health and CMV-seropositive.

Only one count was recorded for this clone. This chain joins TRBV6-1 and TRBJ1-5; D is unclear. Germline CDR1 is MNHNS and CDR2 is SASEGT. Between the trimmed V and J ends, which lost 5 bases and 3 bases, there was a span of 11 bases. This CDR3 comprises 14 residues. The CDR3 spells CASSTDGNNQPQHF. CDR3 nucleotides: TGTGCCAGCAGTACAGACGGTAACAATCAGCCCCAGCATTTT.

This clone was detected only once. The rearrangement links TRBV27 to TRBJ2-1; TRBD2 agrees at 8 bases. The germline gives CDR1 MNHEY, CDR2 SMNVEV (reference sequence). The V gene end was trimmed by 4 bases and the J gene end by 4 bases; junction bases not matched to a gene: 6. The CDR3 covers 15 residues. The CDR3: CASSSWRGEYNEQFF. CDR3 in DNA: TGTGCCAGCAGTTCCTGGCGGGGGGAATACAATGAGCAGTTCTTC.

V gene TRBV6-6 combines with J gene TRBJ1-6; 11 positions agree with TRBD1. J gave up 11 bases and V 3 bases, and 9 bases lay outside the gene matches. There are 16 residues in the CDR3. Per germline, CDR1 MNHNY and CDR2 SVGAGI (reference sequence). Written as DNA, the CDR3 is TGTGCCAGCAGTTATTCCGGACAGGGGGCTTCTGCACCCCTCCACTTT. This gives the protein CASSYSGQGASAPLHF.

This clone was found a few times. J is TRBJ2-4 and V is TRBV2; D uncertain. Germline CDR1 is SNHLY and CDR2 is FYNNEI. V dropped 6 bases and J dropped 8 bases, with 8 bases sitting between them. The CDR3 is made up of 11 amino acids. The CDR3 DNA reads as TGTGCCAGCAGCCAGTCGCACATTCAGTACTTC. This gives the protein CASSQSHIQYF.

CDR3 nucleotides: TGTGCCAGCAGCCACAGGGGGGCCTACGAGCAGTACTTC. Its translation: CASSHRGAYEQYF. The chain joins TRBV7-2 to TRBJ2-7; 8 nucleotides align to TRBD1. Trimming at V came to 5 bases and at J to 2 bases, leaving 2 bases not matched to a gene. This CDR3 comprises 13 residues. CDR1 and CDR2 (germline): SGHTA, FQGNSA. Full variable domain (rest looked up from reference TRBV7-2 and TRBJ2-7): GAGVSQSPSNKVTEKGKDVELRCDPISGHTALYWYRQSLGQGLEFLIYFQGNSAPDKSGLPSDRFSAERTGGSVSTLTIQRTQQEDSAVYLCASSHRGAYEQYFGPGTRLTVT.

This clone was seen a handful of times. The rearrangement joins TRBV6-5 to TRBJ2-5, with 7 bases matching TRBD1. This CDR3 is 14 amino acids long. J gave up 4 bases and V 6 bases, and 8 bases lay outside the gene matches. The germline V gene has CDR1 MNHEY and CDR2 SVGAGI. The CDR3 here is CASSHRQGRETQYF. CDR3 DNA: TGTGCCAGCAGCCACCGACAGGGACGAGAGACCCAGTACTTC.

The V call is TRBV6-1, the J call TRBJ1-1; TRBD1 aligns across 8 bases. Trimming removed 5 bases from V and 5 bases from J; junction bases left unmatched: 7. Germline loops: CDR1 MNHNS, CDR2 SASEGT. The CDR3 extends over 14 amino acids. The CDR3 bases are TGTGCCAGCAGTCTCACAGGGGGGGATACTGAAGCTTTCTTT. The encoded protein is CASSLTGGDTEAFF.

The chain joins TRBV7-2 to TRBJ2-7; TRBD2 matches 10 bases. V shed 2 bases, J shed 3 bases, and the junction held 13 bases outside the gene matches. Per germline, CDR1 SGHTA and CDR2 FQGNSA. The CDR3 has 18 residues. The CDR3 reads CASSLITASSGSIYEQYF. The CDR3 bases are TGTGCCAGCAGCTTAATAACAGCTTCTAGCGGGAGTATCTACGAGCAGTACTTC.

This clone occurred once. The J gene is TRBJ2-7, the V gene TRBV25-1, with a tentative D call TRBD2 (7 bases). Germline V gene lookup returns CDR1 MGHDK and CDR2 SYGVNS. The CDR3 consists of 14 residues. V lost 4 bases and J 7 bases, leaving 17 bases between the germline ends. CDR3 loop: CASSANREGPEQYF. Written as DNA, the CDR3 is TGTGCCAGCAGTGCAAACAGGGAGGGGCCTGAGCAGTACTTC.

The chain has TRBV28 and TRBJ1-3, with D possibly being TRBD1 (6 bases). This CDR3 is built from 14 residues. V lost 4 bases and J lost 6, with 13 bases in between. CDR1 MDHEN and CDR2 SYDVKM come from the germline V gene. CDR3 bases: TGTGCCAGCAGTTCCGGGACATACAAAAACACCATATATTTT. Its translation: CASSSGTYKNTIYF.

The V and J genes are TRBV7-6 and TRBJ2-6; 10 bases align to TRBD1. Germline CDR1 SGHVS, CDR2 FNYEAQ. The CDR3 is made up of 19 amino acids. The V gene end was trimmed by 5 bases and the J gene end by 1 base; junction bases not matched to a gene: 11. The chain's CDR3 is CASSLPSGQGRSGANVLTF. The CDR3 bases are TGTGCCAGCAGCCTTCCTTCGGGACAGGGGAGGTCTGGGGCCAACGTCCTGACTTTC.

V gene TRBV6-5 combines with J gene TRBJ1-2, with D unclear. V lost 0 bases and J lost 8, with 13 bases in between. This CDR3 contains 14 residues. The germline gives CDR1 MNHEY, CDR2 SVGAGI. Here the CDR3 reads CASSYSSRSQGYTF. The CDR3 DNA sequence: TGTGCCAGCAGTTACTCGTCGAGGTCTCAGGGCTACACCTTC.

The rearrangement joins TRBV27 to TRBJ2-2; tentative D call: TRBD2 (5 bases). The germline gives CDR1 MNHEY, CDR2 SMNVEV (reference sequence). This CDR3 has 14 residues. The V gene lost 4 bases and the J gene lost 4 bases, with 10 bases spanning the gap. The CDR3 DNA reads as TGTGCCAGCAGTTCTAGCTCTCCCACCGGGGAGCTGTTTTTT. Amino acids: CASSSSSPTGELFF.

CDR3 coding DNA: TGTGCCAGCAGCCTTTTAGTTAATGAAAAACTGTTTTTT. It encodes CASSLLVNEKLFF. This sequence joins TRBV14 and TRBJ1-4; D call uncertain. V was clipped by 4 bases and J by 4 bases, with 7 bases between them. The CDR3 runs to 13 residues. Germline V CDR1 and CDR2: SGHDN, FVKESK.

V gene TRBV28 combines with J gene TRBJ2-7; the D is unclear. Germline CDR1 reads MDHEN; CDR2 reads SYDVKM. The CDR3 covers 13 residues. The V and J ends lost 2 bases and 2 bases respectively, with 7 bases between them. For the CDR3, the DNA is TGTGCCAGCAGTTTAGGCAGTGCCTACGAGCAGTACTTC. It is translated as CASSLGSAYEQYF.

The chain recombines TRBV5-4 with TRBJ2-3; 11 bases are shared with TRBD2. V shed 4 bases and J 2 bases; nucleotides not matched to a gene: 9. The CDR3 totals 17 residues. The germline V gene encodes CDR1 SGHNT and CDR2 YYREEE (reference sequence). CDR3 loop: CASSLELAGVVTDTQYF. CDR3 DNA sequence: TGTGCCAGCAGCCTGGAACTAGCGGGAGTCGTCACAGATACGCAGTATTTT.

The chain joins TRBV10-3 to TRBJ1-1, with D tentatively TRBD1 (5 bases). Trimming pared 8 bases from V and 1 base from J, leaving 20 bases between. The CDR3 has 16 amino acids. Germline-derived CDR1 and CDR2 are ENHRY and SYGVKD. The CDR3 DNA reads TGTGCCATCCGGGGGGTCGAGGCGAACTCGAACACTGAAGCTTTCTTT. Amino acid sequence: CAIRGVEANSNTEAFF.